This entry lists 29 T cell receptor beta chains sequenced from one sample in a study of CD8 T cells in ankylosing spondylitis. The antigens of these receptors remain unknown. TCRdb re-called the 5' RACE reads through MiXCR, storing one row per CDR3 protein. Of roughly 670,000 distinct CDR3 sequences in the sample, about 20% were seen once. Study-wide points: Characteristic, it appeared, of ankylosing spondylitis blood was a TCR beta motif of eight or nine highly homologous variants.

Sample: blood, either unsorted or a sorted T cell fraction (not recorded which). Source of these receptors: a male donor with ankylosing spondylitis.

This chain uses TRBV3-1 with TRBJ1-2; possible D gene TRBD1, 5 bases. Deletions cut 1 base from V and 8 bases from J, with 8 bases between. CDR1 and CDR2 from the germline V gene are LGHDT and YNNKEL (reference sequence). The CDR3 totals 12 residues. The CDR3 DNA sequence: TGTGCCAGCAGCCAAGCCGGGACCGGCTACACCTTC. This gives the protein CASSQAGTGYTF.

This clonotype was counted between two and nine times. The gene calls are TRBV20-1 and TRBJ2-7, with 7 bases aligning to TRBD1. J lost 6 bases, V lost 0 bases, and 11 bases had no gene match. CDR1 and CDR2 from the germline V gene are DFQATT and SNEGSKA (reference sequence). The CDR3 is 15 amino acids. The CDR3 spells CSARDWDSRRGEQYF. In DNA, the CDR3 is TGCAGTGCTAGAGATTGGGACAGTCGAAGGGGCGAGCAGTACTTC.

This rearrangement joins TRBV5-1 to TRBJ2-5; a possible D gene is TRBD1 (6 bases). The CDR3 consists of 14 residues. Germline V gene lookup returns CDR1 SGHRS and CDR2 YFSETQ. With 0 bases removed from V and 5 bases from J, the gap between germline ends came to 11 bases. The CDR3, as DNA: TGCGCCAGCAGCTTGGTGGACAGTGGGGAGACCCAGTACTTC. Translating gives CASSLVDSGETQYF.

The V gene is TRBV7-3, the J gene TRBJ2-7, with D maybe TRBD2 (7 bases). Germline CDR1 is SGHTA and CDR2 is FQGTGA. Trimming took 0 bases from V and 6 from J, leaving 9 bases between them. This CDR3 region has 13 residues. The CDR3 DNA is TGTGCCAGCAGCTTAACTCGGGGGGCCGAGCAGTACTTC. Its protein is CASSLTRGAEQYF.

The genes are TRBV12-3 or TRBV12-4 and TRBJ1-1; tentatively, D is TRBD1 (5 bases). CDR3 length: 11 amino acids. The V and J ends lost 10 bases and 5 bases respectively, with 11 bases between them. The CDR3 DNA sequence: TGTGCCACTGGGGGTAAGACTGAAGCTTTCTTT. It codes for CATGGKTEAFF.

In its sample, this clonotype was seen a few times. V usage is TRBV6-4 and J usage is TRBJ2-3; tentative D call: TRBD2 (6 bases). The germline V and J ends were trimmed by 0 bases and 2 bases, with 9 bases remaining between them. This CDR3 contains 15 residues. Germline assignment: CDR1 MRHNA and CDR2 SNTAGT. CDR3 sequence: CASSDSLASTDTQYF. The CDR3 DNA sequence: TGTGCCAGCAGTGACTCACTAGCCTCCACAGATACGCAGTATTTT.

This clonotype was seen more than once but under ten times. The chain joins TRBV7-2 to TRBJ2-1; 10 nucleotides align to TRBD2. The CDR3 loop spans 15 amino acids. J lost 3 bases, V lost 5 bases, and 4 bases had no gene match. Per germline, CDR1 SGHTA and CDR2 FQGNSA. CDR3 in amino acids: CASSILAGVYNEQFF. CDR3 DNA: TGTGCCAGCAGCATTCTAGCGGGAGTCTACAATGAGCAGTTCTTC.

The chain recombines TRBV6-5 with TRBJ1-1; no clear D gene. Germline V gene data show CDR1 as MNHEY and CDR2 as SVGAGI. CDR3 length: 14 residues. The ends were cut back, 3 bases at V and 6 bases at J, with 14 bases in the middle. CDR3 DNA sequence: TGTGCCAGCAGTTATTTTTACGGGCCCGCTGAAGCTTTCTTT. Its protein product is CASSYFYGPAEAFF.

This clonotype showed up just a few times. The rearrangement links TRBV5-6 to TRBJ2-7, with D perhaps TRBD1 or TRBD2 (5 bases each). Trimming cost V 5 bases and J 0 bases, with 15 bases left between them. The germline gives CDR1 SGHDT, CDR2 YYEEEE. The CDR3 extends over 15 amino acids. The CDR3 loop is CASSYRPGASYEQYF. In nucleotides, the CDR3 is TGTGCCAGCAGTTATCGCCCCGGGGCCTCCTACGAGCAGTACTTC.

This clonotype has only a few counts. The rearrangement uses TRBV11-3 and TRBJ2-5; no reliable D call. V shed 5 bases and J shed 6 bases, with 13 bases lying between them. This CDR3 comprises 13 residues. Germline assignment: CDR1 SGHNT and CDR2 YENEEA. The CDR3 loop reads CASSPPGSKTQYF. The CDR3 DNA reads TGTGCCAGCAGCCCCCCGGGCTCCAAGACCCAGTACTTC.

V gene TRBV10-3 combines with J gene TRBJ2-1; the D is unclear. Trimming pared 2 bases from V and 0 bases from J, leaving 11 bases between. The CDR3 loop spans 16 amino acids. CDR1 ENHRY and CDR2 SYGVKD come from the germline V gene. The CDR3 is CAISERVDSSYNEQFF. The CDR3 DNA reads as TGTGCCATCAGTGAGAGAGTTGATAGCTCCTACAATGAGCAGTTCTTC.

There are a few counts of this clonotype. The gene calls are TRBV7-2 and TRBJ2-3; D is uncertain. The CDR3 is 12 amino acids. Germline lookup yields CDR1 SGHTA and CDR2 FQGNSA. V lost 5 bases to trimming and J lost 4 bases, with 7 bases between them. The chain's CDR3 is CASSVVADTQYF. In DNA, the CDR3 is TGTGCCAGCAGCGTGGTCGCAGATACGCAGTATTTT.

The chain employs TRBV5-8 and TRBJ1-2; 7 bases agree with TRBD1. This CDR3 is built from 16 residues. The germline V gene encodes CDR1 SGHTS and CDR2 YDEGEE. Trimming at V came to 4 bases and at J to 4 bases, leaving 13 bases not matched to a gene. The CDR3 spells CASSPYPGTVVYGYTF. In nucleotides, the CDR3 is TGTGCCAGCAGCCCCTATCCCGGGACAGTTGTCTATGGCTACACCTTC.

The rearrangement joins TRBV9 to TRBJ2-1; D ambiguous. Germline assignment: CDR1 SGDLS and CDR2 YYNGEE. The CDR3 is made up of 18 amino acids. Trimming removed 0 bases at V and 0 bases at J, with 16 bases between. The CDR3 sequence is CASSVEAHPESSYNEQFF. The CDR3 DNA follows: TGTGCCAGCAGCGTAGAGGCCCATCCAGAGAGCTCCTACAATGAGCAGTTCTTC.

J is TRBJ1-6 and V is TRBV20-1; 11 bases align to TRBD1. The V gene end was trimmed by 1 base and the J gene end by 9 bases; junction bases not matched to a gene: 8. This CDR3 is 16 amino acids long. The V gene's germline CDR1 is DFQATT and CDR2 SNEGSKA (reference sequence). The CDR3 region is CSARGRTGGFASPLHF. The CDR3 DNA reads TGCAGTGCTAGAGGGCGGACAGGGGGCTTCGCTTCACCCCTCCACTTT.

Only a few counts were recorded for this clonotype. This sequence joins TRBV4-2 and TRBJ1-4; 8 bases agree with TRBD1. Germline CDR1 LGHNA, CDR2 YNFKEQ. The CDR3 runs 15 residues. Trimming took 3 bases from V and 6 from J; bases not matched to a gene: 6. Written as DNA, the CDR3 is TGTGCCAGCAGCCATGGGGACAGGAGGGATGAAAAACTGTTTTTT. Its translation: CASSHGDRRDEKLFF.

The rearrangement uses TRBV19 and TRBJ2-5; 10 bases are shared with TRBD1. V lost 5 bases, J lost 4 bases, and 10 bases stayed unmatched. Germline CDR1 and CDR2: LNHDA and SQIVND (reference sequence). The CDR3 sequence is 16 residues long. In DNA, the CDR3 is TGTGCCAGTAGTCCACGCAGACAGGGGGCCCGAGAGACCCAGTACTTC. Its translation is CASSPRRQGARETQYF.

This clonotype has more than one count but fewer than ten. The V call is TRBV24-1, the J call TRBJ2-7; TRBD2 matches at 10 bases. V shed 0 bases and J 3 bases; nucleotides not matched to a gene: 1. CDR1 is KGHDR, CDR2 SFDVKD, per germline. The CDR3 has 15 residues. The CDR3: CATSDLSSGSYEQYF. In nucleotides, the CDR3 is TGTGCCACCAGTGATTTGTCTAGCGGGAGCTACGAGCAGTACTTC.

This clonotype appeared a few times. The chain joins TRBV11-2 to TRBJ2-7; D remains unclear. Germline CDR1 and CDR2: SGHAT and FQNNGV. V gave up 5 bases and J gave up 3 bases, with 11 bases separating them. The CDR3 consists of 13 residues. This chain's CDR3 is CASSLRALYEQYF. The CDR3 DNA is TGTGCCAGCAGCCTCCGGGCCCTCTACGAGCAGTACTTC. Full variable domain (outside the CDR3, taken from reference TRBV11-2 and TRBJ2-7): EAGVAQSPRYKIIEKRQSVAFWCNPISGHATLYWYQQILGQGPKLLIQFQNNGVVDDSQLPKDRFSAERLKGVDSTLKIQPAKLEDSAVYLCASSLRALYEQYFGPGTRLTVT.

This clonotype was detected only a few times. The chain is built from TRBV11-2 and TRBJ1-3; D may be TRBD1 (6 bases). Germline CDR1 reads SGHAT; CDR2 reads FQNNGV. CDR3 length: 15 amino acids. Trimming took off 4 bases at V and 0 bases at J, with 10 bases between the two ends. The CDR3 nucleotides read TGTGCCAGCAGCTCGCAGGGGCACTCTGGAAACACCATATATTTT. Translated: CASSSQGHSGNTIYF.

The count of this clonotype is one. CDR3 protein: CASSSKNYGYTF. As DNA, the CDR3 is TGTGCCAGCAGCTCTAAGAACTATGGCTACACCTTC. V usage is TRBV7-8 and J usage is TRBJ1-2; D call uncertain. The V gene's germline CDR1 is SGHVS and CDR2 FQNEAQ. Trimming took 4 bases from V and 2 from J, leaving 5 bases between them. The CDR3 runs 12 residues.

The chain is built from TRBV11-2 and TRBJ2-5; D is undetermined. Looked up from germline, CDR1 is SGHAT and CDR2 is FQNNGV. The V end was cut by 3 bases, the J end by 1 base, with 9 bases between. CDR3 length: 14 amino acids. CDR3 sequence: CASSFVSVQETQYF. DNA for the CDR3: TGTGCCAGCAGCTTTGTGTCGGTCCAAGAGACCCAGTACTTC.

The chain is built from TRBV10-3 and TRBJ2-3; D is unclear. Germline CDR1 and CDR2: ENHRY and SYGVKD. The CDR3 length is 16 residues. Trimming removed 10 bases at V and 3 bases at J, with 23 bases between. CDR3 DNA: TGTGCCACCACCCCGGGCGTGGTGGATACTACAGATACGCAGTATTTT. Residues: CATTPGVVDTTDTQYF.

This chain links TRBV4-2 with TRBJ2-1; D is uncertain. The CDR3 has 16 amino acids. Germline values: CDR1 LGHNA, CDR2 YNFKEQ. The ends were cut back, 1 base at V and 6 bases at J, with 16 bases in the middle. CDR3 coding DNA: TGTGCCAGCAGCCAAGTCGTCGGCGTCACGACCAATGAGCAGTTCTTC. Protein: CASSQVVGVTTNEQFF.

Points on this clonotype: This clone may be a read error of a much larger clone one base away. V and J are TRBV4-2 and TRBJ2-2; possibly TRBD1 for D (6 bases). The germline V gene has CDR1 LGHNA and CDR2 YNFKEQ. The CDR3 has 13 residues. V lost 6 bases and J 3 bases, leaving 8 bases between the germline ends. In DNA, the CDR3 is TGTGCCAGCAGATACAGGGACACCGGGGAGCTGTTTTTT. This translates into CASRYRDTGELFF.

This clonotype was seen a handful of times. As DNA, the CDR3 is TGTGCCAGCAGCCTGATCCTAGCCCACACCGGGGAGCTGTTTTTT. Its protein product is CASSLILAHTGELFF. The chain recombines TRBV7-2 with TRBJ2-2; D may be TRBD2 (5 bases). V was pared by 5 bases and J by 3 bases, with 13 bases between. This CDR3 contains 15 residues. Per germline, CDR1 SGHTA and CDR2 FQGNSA.

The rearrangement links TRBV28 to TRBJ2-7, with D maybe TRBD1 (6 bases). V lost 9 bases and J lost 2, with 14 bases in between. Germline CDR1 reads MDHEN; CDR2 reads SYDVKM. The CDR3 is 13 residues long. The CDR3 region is CASLRTAPYEQYF. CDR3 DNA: TGTGCCAGTTTACGGACAGCGCCCTACGAGCAGTACTTC.

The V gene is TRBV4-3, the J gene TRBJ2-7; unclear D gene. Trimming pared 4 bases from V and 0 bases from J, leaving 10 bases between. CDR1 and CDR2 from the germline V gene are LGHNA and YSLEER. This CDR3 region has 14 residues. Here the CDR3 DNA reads TGCGCCAGCAGCCCGAGGCCCTTCTCCTACGAGCAGTACTTC. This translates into CASSPRPFSYEQYF.

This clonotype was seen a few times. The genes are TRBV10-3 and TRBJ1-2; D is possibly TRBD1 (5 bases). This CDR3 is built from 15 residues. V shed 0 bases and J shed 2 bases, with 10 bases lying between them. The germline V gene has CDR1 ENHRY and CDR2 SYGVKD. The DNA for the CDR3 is TGTGCCATCAGTGAGTCTAGACAGACAAACTATGGCTACACCTTC. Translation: CAISESRQTNYGYTF.